Listed below are T cell receptor beta chains from one sample, sequenced in a study of T cells in Graves' hyperthyroidism and ophthalmopathy. TCRdb reanalysed the multiplex PCR reads using MiXCR and keeps one entry per CDR3 protein. This sample has hundreds of thousands of distinct CDR3 sequences, with less than 15% found just once. What was sequenced was blood. These receptors originate from a woman aged 18-29 years with Graves' hyperthyroidism. The CDR3 runs from the conserved cysteine through the conserved F or W. The D gene is left open where the match is weak. The size entry is marked missing in some rows and otherwise reads once, few, many or a size class.

clone_size | cdr3_length | j_call | v_call | d_call | cdr3_nt | cdr3_aa
. | 15 | TRBJ2-1 | TRBV4-3 | . | TGCGCCAGCAGCCAAGCCCCCACTGGTTACAATGAGCAGTTCTTC | CASSQAPTGYNEQFF
. | 17 | TRBJ2-1 | TRBV19 | TRBD2 | TGTGCCAGTAGTACCGGGAAACTAGCGGGAACCTACAATGAGCAGTTCTTC | CASSTGKLAGTYNEQFF
many | 13 | TRBJ2-5 | TRBV13 | . | TGTGCCAGCAGCCTTCGGGGCCAAGAGACCCAGTACTTC | CASSLRGQETQYF
. | 14 | TRBJ1-5 | TRBV4-1 | . | TGCGCCAGCAGCCAGCCAGGAAGGAGCCAGCCCCAGCATTTT | CASSQPGRSQPQHF
. | 14 | TRBJ2-5 | TRBV20-1 | TRBD1 | TGCAGTGTTAGAGGCATAACAGGGGTTGAGACCCAGTACTTC | CSVRGITGVETQYF
. | 14 | TRBJ1-6 | TRBV20-1 | TRBD1 | TGCAGTGCTAGGAGGACAGGGGCTAATTCACCCCTCCACTTT | CSARRTGANSPLHF
many | 16 | TRBJ2-5 | TRBV2 | TRBD2 | TGTGCCAGCAGTGATACTAGCGGAAAGGGTCGAGAGACCCAGTACTTC | CASSDTSGKGRETQYF
. | 15 | TRBJ1-1 | TRBV30 | TRBD1 | TGTGCCTGGCAGCCCTCGGACAGGGCTAACACTGAAGCTTTCTTT | CAWQPSDRANTEAFF
few | 20 | TRBJ2-3 | TRBV11-2 | TRBD1 | TGTGCTAGCACCACCAAAACCCTGTTGCAGGGGGCGAGGGGCACAGATACGCAGTATTTT | CASTTKTLLQGARGTDTQYF
few | 14 | TRBJ1-3 | TRBV29-1 | . | TGCAGCGCTAGACCCGATCCCACTGGAAACACCATATATTTT | CSARPDPTGNTIYF
many | 13 | TRBJ1-1 | TRBV29-1 | . | TGCAGCGTTGAATCGGGGTCGCACACTGAAGCTTTCTTT | CSVESGSHTEAFF
. | 13 | TRBJ1-3 | TRBV24-1 | . | TGTGCCACCAGTGATTTGCGTGGAAACACCATATATTTT | CATSDLRGNTIYF
many | 18 | TRBJ2-2 | TRBV5-6 | TRBD2 | TGTGCCAGCAGCTTGAGGACTAGCGGGAGTTCTGGGACCGGGGAGCTGTTTTTT | CASSLRTSGSSGTGELFF
many | 13 | TRBJ1-1 | TRBV12-5 | TRBD1 | TGTGCTAGTATGCAGGGGGCATTTGATGAAGCTTTCTTT | CASMQGAFDEAFF
many | 17 | TRBJ1-5 | TRBV28 | . | TGTGCCAGCAGCCTCTCTTCACCGGGACGGATCAATCAGCCCCAGCATTTT | CASSLSSPGRINQPQHF
many | 13 | TRBJ2-1 | TRBV30 | TRBD1 | TGTGCCGGATCGGGACAGGGGGCAGATGAGCAGTTCTTC | CAGSGQGADEQFF
few | 15 | TRBJ2-3 | TRBV14 | TRBD1 | TGTGCCAGCAGCCCACAGGGGGTAGGCGCAGATACGCAGTATTTT | CASSPQGVGADTQYF
few | 16 | TRBJ2-1 | TRBV11-3 | . | TGTGCCAGCAGCTTAGGGCGATTAAGCTCCTACAATGAGCAGTTCTTC | CASSLGRLSSYNEQFF
few | 16 | TRBJ2-7 | TRBV7-2 | . | TGTGCCAGCACCCCTGCTCCGGCTAGCCTCCTAAACGAGCAGTACTTC | CASTPAPASLLNEQYF
few | 14 | TRBJ2-2 | TRBV19 | TRBD2 | TGTGCCAGTAGCCGGGGGGGCCAGAGCGGGGAGCTGTTTTTT | CASSRGGQSGELFF
. | 15 | TRBJ1-6 | TRBV10-3 | TRBD1 | TGTGCCATCAGTGAAGGGTCTCAGGGGGGTTCACCCCTCCACTTT | CAISEGSQGGSPLHF
many | 16 | TRBJ2-1 | TRBV11-1 | TRBD1 | TGTGCCAGCAGCTTTTTACCCGGGACAGGAAAATTCGAGCAGTTCTTC | CASSFLPGTGKFEQFF
few | 14 | TRBJ1-3 | TRBV20-1 | . | TGCAGTGCTAGAAACCTTCGGGAAGGAAACACCATATATTTT | CSARNLREGNTIYF
. | 14 | TRBJ1-3 | TRBV28 | . | TGTGCCAGCAGCCCGGGGGCGATTGGAAACACCATATATTTT | CASSPGAIGNTIYF
many | 15 | TRBJ1-1 | TRBV7-9 | . | TGTGCCAGCAGCCTTAGACAGGTTGAAGGCCCTGAAGCTTTCTTT | CASSLRQVEGPEAFF
many | 15 | TRBJ2-1 | TRBV6-1 | . | TGTGCCAGCAGTTTAACGAGTTTCGGGTACAATGAGCAGTTCTTC | CASSLTSFGYNEQFF
. | 17 | TRBJ2-3 | TRBV14 | . | TGTGCCAGCAGCCAAGATCTAGGAAACCTATACACAGATACGCAGTATTTT | CASSQDLGNLYTDTQYF
few | 15 | TRBJ2-7 | TRBV19 | . | TGTGCCAGTAGTCTCCTGGCTTCGTCAACCTACGAGCAGTACTTC | CASSLLASSTYEQYF
many | 16 | TRBJ2-3 | TRBV13 | . | TGTGCCAGCACCCGAGCTGGACGGAGATACACAGATACGCAGTATTTT | CASTRAGRRYTDTQYF
many | 13 | TRBJ2-7 | TRBV30 | TRBD2 | TGTGCCTGGCGGACTAGCGGGACCTACGAGCAGTACTTC | CAWRTSGTYEQYF
few | 13 | TRBJ2-1 | TRBV27 | . | TGTGCCAGCAGTTTTACGACGGGCAATGAGCAGTTCTTC | CASSFTTGNEQFF
few | 15 | TRBJ1-4 | TRBV4-3 | . | TGCGCCAGCAGCCAAGGGGGCAGAACTAATGAAAAACTGTTTTTT | CASSQGGRTNEKLFF
once | 16 | TRBJ1-2 | TRBV30 | . | TGTGCCTGGAGTCCATGGGGGTGGGGGTATGACTATGGCTACACCTTC | CAWSPWGWGYDYGYTF
many | 14 | TRBJ1-5 | TRBV20-1 | . | TGCAGTGCTAGAGTGGCGCACGGCAATCAGCCCCAGCATTTT | CSARVAHGNQPQHF
. | 15 | TRBJ2-7 | TRBV29-1 | TRBD2 | TGCAGCGTTTCAGACGCGGGACTATTCGCCTACGAGCAGTACTTC | CSVSDAGLFAYEQYF
few | 15 | TRBJ2-7 | TRBV5-1 | . | TGCGCCAGCAGCTTGGAGGTGGCGGTCTCCTACGAGCAGTACTTC | CASSLEVAVSYEQYF
many | 15 | TRBJ1-1 | TRBV18 | TRBD1 | TGTGCCAGCTCACAGACAGGGTACGTAGACACTGAAGCTTTCTTT | CASSQTGYVDTEAFF
. | 15 | TRBJ1-2 | TRBV19 | TRBD1 | TGTGCCAGTAGTATAATGGGACAGGGGTTAAATGGCTACACCTTC | CASSIMGQGLNGYTF
few | 21 | TRBJ2-1 | TRBV9 | TRBD2 | TGTGCCAGCAGCGTAAGGGGGGGGGGACTAGCGGGAGTTCTCTCCTACAATGAGCAGTTCTTC | CASSVRGGGLAGVLSYNEQFF
many | 15 | TRBJ2-7 | TRBV6-1 | . | TGTGCCAGCACAGAGATCCGAGGAGCGGCCTACGAGCAGTACTTC | CASTEIRGAAYEQYF
few | 13 | TRBJ1-2 | TRBV20-1 | . | TGCAGTGCTAGAGAGGGAGTCGGCTATGGCTACACCTTC | CSAREGVGYGYTF
. | 15 | TRBJ1-5 | TRBV9 | . | TGTGCCAGCAGCGTAGACGGGGGCAGCAATCAGCCCCAGCATTTT | CASSVDGGSNQPQHF
few | 16 | TRBJ2-7 | TRBV18 | . | TGTGCCAGCTCACCACCTAAGGGGGTGCTTAGCTACGAGCAGTACTTC | CASSPPKGVLSYEQYF
few | 12 | TRBJ1-4 | TRBV28 | . | TGTGCCAGCAGTTTACCCGTCGGAAAACTGTTTTTT | CASSLPVGKLFF
many | 13 | TRBJ1-1 | TRBV12-3/TRBV12-4 | . | TGTGCCAGCAGTCCGGGCCGGGGCACTGAAGCTTTCTTT | CASSPGRGTEAFF
. | 15 | TRBJ1-4 | TRBV7-2 | TRBD1 | TGTGCCAGCAGCCCGACGGGACAGCCTAATGAAAAACTGTTTTTT | CASSPTGQPNEKLFF
few | 13 | TRBJ2-1 | TRBV29-1 | . | TGCAGCGGGCAACAGGTATCCTACAATGAGCAGTTCTTC | CSGQQVSYNEQFF
many | 15 | TRBJ2-1 | TRBV18 | TRBD1 | TGTGCCAGCTCACCTCCCGGGACAGTTTACAATGAGCAGTTCTTC | CASSPPGTVYNEQFF
many | 14 | TRBJ2-3 | TRBV11-2 | TRBD2 | TGTGCCAGCAGCCCACGGACTAGCGGAGGGACGCAGTATTTT | CASSPRTSGGTQYF
many | 18 | TRBJ2-1 | TRBV9 | TRBD2 | TGTGCCAGCAGCCCCCCTAGGGGGAGGACTAGCGGGACCAATGAGCAGTTCTTC | CASSPPRGRTSGTNEQFF